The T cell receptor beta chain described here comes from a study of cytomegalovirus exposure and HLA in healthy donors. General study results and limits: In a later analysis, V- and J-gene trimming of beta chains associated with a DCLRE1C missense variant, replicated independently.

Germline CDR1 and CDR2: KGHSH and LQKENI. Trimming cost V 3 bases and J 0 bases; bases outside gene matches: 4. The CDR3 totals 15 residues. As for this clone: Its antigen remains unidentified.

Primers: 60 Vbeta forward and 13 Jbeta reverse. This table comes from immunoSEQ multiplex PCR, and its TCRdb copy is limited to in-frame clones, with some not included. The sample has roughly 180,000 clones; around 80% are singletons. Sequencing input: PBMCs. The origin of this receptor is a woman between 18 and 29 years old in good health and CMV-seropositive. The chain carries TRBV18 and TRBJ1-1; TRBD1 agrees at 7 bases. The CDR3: CASSPYDRVNTEAFF. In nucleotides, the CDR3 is TGTGCCAGCTCACCCTATGACAGGGTGAACACTGAAGCTTTCTTT.